Listed below are T cell receptor beta chains from one sample, sequenced in a study of primary melanoma T cells and metastatic recurrence. Method: immunoSEQ multiplex PCR; TCRdb's copy keeps in-frame clones and lacks some. The data show about 300 clones, about two thirds seen once. Sequencing was carried out using melanoma tumor tissue. Receptors originate from a human donor with melanoma. CDR3s include the opening cysteine and the closing phenylalanine or tryptophan. D genes are given only for firm matches. Expanded clones get a size class; other rows say once, few or many, or leave the size out.

j_call v_call d_call clone_size cdr3_nt cdr3_aa
TRBJ1-2 TRBV23-1 NA NA TGCGCTTCCTTCCCCCGGGGGCGCCTCTTTCTGGACTATGGCTACACCTTC CASFPRGRLFLDYGYTF
TRBJ2-1 TRBV10-2 TRBD2 NA TGCGCCAGCAGCCCAGCGGGGCGCCATCCCTACAATGAGCAGTTCTTC CASSPAGRHPYNEQFF
TRBJ2-7 TRBV18 NA NA TGTGCCAGCTCACCCCCGGACACTTACGAGCAGTACTTC CASSPPDTYEQYF
TRBJ1-1 TRBV5-1 TRBD1 NA TGCGCCAGCAGCTTTACGGGGGACAGGACTGAAGCTTTCTTT CASSFTGDRTEAFF
TRBJ1-2 TRBV18 TRBD1 NA TGTGCCAGCTCACCAAGAGGGACAGGCTATGGCTACACCTTC CASSPRGTGYGYTF
TRBJ2-7 TRBV14 NA NA TGTGCCAACCCTAATTACGGGACAAACTACGAGCAGTACTTC CANPNYGTNYEQYF
TRBJ2-1 TRBV11-3 NA NA TGTGCCAGCAGCCGACCCTTTACTAGCTTGAGCCGGGGCAATGAGCAGTTCTTC CASSRPFTSLSRGNEQFF
TRBJ2-7 TRBV9 NA NA TGTGCCAGCAGCGTAGCCTCCATTCCCCACGAGCAGTACTTC CASSVASIPHEQYF
TRBJ2-7 TRBV6-8 TRBD1 NA TGTGCCAGCAGTTTATTTCCGGGACAGGGGGCCTACGAGCAGTACTTC CASSLFPGQGAYEQYF
TRBJ1-5 TRBV9 NA NA TGTGCCAGCAGCAGGGACGGGAATCAGCCCCAGCATTTT CASSRDGNQPQHF
TRBJ2-5 TRBV11-3 TRBD1 NA TGTGCCAGCAGCCGACAGGGGACATTTCAAGAGACCCAGTACTTC CASSRQGTFQETQYF
TRBJ2-7 TRBV30 NA NA TGTGCCTGGAGTTTAGGCCAGCTCTACGAGCAGTACTTC CAWSLGQLYEQYF
TRBJ2-7 TRBV15 NA NA TGTGCCACCAGCCGTCCAATGGGGACTCTCTACGAGCAGTACTTC CATSRPMGTLYEQYF
TRBJ1-4 TRBV15 TRBD1 NA TGTGCCACCAGCAGAGCTGTGAGGACAGGTCTGGAAAAACTGTTTTTT CATSRAVRTGLEKLFF
TRBJ1-4 TRBV5-1 NA NA TGCGCCAGCAGCCTGGGGGCTTACAATGAAAAACTGTTTTTT CASSLGAYNEKLFF
TRBJ2-1 TRBV29-1 TRBD2 NA TGCAGCGTTGAAGACGCTAGCGGGAGTACCTACAATGAGCAGTTCTTC CSVEDASGSTYNEQFF
TRBJ2-7 TRBV6-8 TRBD2 NA TGTGCCAGCAGCTCTAGCGGGAGGCTCTACGAGCAGTACTTC CASSSSGRLYEQYF
TRBJ2-5 TRBV6-8 TRBD1 NA TGTGCCAGCAGTGAGACAGGGGGCCGGGAGACCCAGTACTTC CASSETGGRETQYF
TRBJ2-7 TRBV7-6 NA NA TGTGCCAGCAGCCCCAATCGTGGTACCTACGAGCAGTACTTC CASSPNRGTYEQYF
TRBJ2-7 TRBV28 NA NA TGTGCCAGCAGCCCGGGACTGACATACGAGCAGTACTTC CASSPGLTYEQYF
TRBJ2-1 TRBV2 NA NA TGTGCCAGCAGCGTAGGGGCAGGGGCATACAATGAGCAGTTCTTC CASSVGAGAYNEQFF
TRBJ1-5 TRBV7-6 NA NA TGTGCCAGCAGCCCTGGGACGGTCAATCAGCCCCAGCATTTT CASSPGTVNQPQHF
TRBJ2-7 TRBV7-6 NA NA TGTGCCAGCAGCTTGGGGCGGACAAGTTACGAGCAGTACTTC CASSLGRTSYEQYF
TRBJ1-4 TRBV6-8 NA few TGTGCCAGCAGTGCAAGAACAAGAAAACTGTTTTTT CASSARTRKLFF
TRBJ2-3 TRBV6-8 TRBD1 NA TGTGCCAGCAGTGGACAGGGGGCTACAGATACGCAGTATTTT CASSGQGATDTQYF
TRBJ1-3 TRBV7-6 NA NA TGTGCCAGCAGCACGCCAGGGTTGGCTGGAAACACCATATATTTT CASSTPGLAGNTIYF
TRBJ1-1 TRBV11-3 NA NA TGTGCCAGCAGCCCCGGACTGGGTTCGAGCGTGGGAGCTTTCTTT CASSPGLGSSVGAFF
TRBJ2-1 TRBV28 TRBD1 NA TGTGCCAGCAGTTCCGACAGGGTTTGGGAGCAGTTCTTC CASSSDRVWEQFF
TRBJ1-1 TRBV25-1 NA NA TGTGCCAGCAGGGAAGGACTTACTGAAGCTTTCTTT CASREGLTEAFF
TRBJ1-2 TRBV11-3 NA NA TGTGCCAGCAGCTTTGGGTCCAAACAGGGTATTAACTATGGCTACACCTTC CASSFGSKQGINYGYTF
TRBJ1-2 TRBV30 NA NA TGTGCCTGGAGAGGTCCGGGACCGAGATATGGCTACACCTTC CAWRGPGPRYGYTF
TRBJ2-2 TRBV28 TRBD2 few TGTGCCAGCATCTCGGGCGGGAGTACCGGGGAGCTGTTTTTT CASISGGSTGELFF
TRBJ1-2 TRBV28 NA NA TGTGCCAGCACCCGGGGGGGGCACTATGGCTACACCTTC CASTRGGHYGYTF
TRBJ1-4 TRBV23-1 TRBD1 few TGCGCCAGCAGTCAACAGGGGGCAACTAATGAAAAACTGTTTTTT CASSQQGATNEKLFF
TRBJ1-2 TRBV19 NA NA TGTGCCAGTAGCAGGACCTTCTATGGCTACACCTTC CASSRTFYGYTF
TRBJ2-1 TRBV7-6 TRBD2 NA TGTGCCAGCAGCTTCGTAGCGGGAGCGGCCTACAATGAGCAGTTCTTC CASSFVAGAAYNEQFF
TRBJ2-3 TRBV19 NA NA TGTGCCAGTAGTATCTACCCGGTGCTAGTTTTGGCCACAGATACGCAGTATTTT CASSIYPVLVLATDTQYF
TRBJ2-6 TRBV11-3 TRBD2 NA TGTGCCAGCAGCTTGCGGGGGAGTGGGGTCTCTGGGGCCAACGTCCTGACTTTC CASSLRGSGVSGANVLTF
TRBJ2-1 TRBV6-8 TRBD2 NA TGTGCCAGCAGTTACTCGACTAGCGGTAAAAGCTCCTACAATGAGCAGTTCTTC CASSYSTSGKSSYNEQFF
TRBJ2-2 TRBV30 NA few TGTGCCTGGAGCCATTCAGGCACCGGGGAGCTGTTTTTT CAWSHSGTGELFF